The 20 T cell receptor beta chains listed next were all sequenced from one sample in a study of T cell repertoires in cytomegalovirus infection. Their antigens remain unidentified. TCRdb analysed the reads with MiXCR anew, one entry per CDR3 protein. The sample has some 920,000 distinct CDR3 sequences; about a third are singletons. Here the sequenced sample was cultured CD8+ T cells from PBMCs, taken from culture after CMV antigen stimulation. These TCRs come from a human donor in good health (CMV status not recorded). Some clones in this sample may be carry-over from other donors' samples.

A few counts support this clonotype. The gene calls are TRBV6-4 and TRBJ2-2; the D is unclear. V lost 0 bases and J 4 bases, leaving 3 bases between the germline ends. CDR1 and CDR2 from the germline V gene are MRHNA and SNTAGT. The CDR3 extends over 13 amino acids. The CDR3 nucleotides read TGTGCCAGCAGTGACTCTAGCACCGGGGAGCTGTTTTTT. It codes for CASSDSSTGELFF.

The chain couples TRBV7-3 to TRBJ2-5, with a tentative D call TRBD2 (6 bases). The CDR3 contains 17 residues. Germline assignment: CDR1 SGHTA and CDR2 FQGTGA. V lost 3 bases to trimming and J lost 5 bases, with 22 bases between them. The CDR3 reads CASSFTTGVAGSETQYF. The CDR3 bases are TGTGCCAGCAGCTTCACAACAGGAGTGGCGGGGTCGGAGACCCAGTACTTC.

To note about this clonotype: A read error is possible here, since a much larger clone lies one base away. The CDR3 sequence is CASNQARGIEAFF. The CDR3 bases are TGTGCCAGCAACCAAGCGAGGGGGATTGAAGCTTTCTTT. The chain uses TRBV3-1 and TRBJ1-1, with D maybe TRBD1 (6 bases). CDR3 length: 13 residues. Germline CDR1 is LGHDT and CDR2 is YNNKEL (reference sequence). The full variable domain, its missing parts supplied by reference TRBV3-1 and TRBJ1-1, is DTAVSQTPKYLVTQMGNDKSIKCEQNLGHDTMYWYKQDSKKFLKIMFSYNNKELIINETVPNRFSPKSPDKAHLNLHINSLELGDSAVYFCASNQARGIEAFFGQGTRLTVV.

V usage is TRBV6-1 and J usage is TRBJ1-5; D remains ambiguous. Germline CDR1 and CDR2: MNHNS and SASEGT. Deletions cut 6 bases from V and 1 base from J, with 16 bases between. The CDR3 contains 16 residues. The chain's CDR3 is CASSRGRPGSNQPQHF. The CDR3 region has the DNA TGTGCCAGCAGCCGAGGTCGGCCCGGGAGCAATCAGCCCCAGCATTTT.

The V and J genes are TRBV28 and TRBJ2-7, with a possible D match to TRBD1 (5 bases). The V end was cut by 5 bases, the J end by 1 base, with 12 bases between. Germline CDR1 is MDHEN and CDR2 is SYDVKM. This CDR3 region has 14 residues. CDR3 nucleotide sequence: TGTGCCAGCAGTACGCACAGGCGATCCTACGAGCAGTACGTC. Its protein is CASSTHRRSYEQYV.

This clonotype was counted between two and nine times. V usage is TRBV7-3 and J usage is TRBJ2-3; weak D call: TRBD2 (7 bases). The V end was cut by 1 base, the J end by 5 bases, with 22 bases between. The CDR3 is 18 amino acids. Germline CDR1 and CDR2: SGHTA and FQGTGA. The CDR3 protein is CASSLIGGGGPPEDTQYF. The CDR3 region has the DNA TGTGCCAGCAGCTTAATAGGCGGCGGGGGCCCTCCGGAAGATACGCAGTATTTT. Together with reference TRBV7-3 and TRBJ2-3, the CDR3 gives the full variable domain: GAGVSQTPSNKVTEKGKYVELRCDPISGHTALYWYRQSLGQGPEFLIYFQGTGAADDSGLPNDRFFAVRPEGSVSTLKIQRTERGDSAVYLCASSLIGGGGPPEDTQYFGPGTRLTVL.

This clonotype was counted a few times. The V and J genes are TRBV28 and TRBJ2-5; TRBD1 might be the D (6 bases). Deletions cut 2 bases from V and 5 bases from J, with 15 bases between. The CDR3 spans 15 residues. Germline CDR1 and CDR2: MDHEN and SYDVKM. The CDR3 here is CASSLTGRAGETQYF. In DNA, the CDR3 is TGTGCCAGCAGTTTAACAGGGAGAGCCGGGGAGACCCAGTACTTC.

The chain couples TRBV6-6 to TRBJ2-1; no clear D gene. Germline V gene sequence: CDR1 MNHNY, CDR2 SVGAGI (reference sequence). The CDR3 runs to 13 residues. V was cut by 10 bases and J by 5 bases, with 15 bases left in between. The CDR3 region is CATIEGQNNEQFF. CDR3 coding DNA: TGTGCCACCATCGAAGGGCAGAACAATGAGCAGTTCTTC.

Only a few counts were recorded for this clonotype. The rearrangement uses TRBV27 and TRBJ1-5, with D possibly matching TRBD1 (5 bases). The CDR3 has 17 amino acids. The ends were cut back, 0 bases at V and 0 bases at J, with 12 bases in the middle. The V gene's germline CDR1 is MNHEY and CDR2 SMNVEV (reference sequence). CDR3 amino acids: CASSLSGTGYSNQPQHF. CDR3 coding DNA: TGTGCCAGCAGTTTATCGGGGACGGGGTATAGCAATCAGCCCCAGCATTTT.

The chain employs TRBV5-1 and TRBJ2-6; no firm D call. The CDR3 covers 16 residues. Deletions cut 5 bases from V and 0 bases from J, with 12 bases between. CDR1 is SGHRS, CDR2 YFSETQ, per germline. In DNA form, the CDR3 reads TGCGCCAGCAGTGGCAGGTACAGCTCTGGGGCCAACGTCCTGACTTTC. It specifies CASSGRYSSGANVLTF.

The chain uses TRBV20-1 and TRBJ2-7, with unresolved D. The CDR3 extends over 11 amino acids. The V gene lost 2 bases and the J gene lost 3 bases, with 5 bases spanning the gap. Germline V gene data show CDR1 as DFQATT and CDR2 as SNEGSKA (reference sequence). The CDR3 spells CSARPDYEQYV. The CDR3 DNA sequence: TGCAGTGCTAGACCGGACTACGAGCAGTACGTC.

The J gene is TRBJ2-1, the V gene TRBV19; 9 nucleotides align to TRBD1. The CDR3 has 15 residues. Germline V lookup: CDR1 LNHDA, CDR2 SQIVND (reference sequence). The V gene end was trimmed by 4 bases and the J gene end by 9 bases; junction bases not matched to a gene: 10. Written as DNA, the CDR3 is TGTGCCAGTAGTAGGCTCCGGGACAGGGACTTTGAGCAGTTCTTC. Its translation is CASSRLRDRDFEQFF.

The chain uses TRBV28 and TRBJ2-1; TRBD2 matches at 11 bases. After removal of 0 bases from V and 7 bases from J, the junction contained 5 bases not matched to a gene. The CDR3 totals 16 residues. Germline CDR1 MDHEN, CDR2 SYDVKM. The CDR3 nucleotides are TGTGCCAGCAGTTTATGGGCTAGCGGGGGGAGTAATGAGCAGTTCTTC. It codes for CASSLWASGGSNEQFF.

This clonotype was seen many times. The DNA of the CDR3 is TGCAGTGCTAGAGATGGTGGGGGTTCACCCCTCCACTTT. Protein sequence: CSARDGGGSPLHF. The rearrangement links TRBV20-1 to TRBJ1-6, with D perhaps TRBD1 (5 bases). CDR3 length: 13 residues. The germline V gene has CDR1 DFQATT and CDR2 SNEGSKA (reference sequence). Between the trimmed V and J ends, which lost 0 bases and 9 bases, there was a span of 9 bases.

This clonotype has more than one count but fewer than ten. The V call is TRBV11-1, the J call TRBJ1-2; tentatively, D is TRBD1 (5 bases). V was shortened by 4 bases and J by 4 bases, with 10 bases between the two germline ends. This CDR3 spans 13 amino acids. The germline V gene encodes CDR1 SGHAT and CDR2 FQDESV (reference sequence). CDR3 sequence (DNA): TGTGCCAGCAGCTCGGGGGACGGCTATGGCTACACCTTC. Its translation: CASSSGDGYGYTF.

In DNA, the CDR3 is TGTGCCAGCAGCGCAGGGGGTGTGACAGTCGGCTACACCTTC. This sequence encodes CASSAGGVTVGYTF. The chain links TRBV14 to TRBJ1-2, with TRBD1 identical over 7 bases. CDR1 is SGHDN, CDR2 FVKESK, per germline. The junction had 11 bases not matched to a gene; V was cut back by 5 bases and J by 8 bases. This CDR3 has 14 residues.

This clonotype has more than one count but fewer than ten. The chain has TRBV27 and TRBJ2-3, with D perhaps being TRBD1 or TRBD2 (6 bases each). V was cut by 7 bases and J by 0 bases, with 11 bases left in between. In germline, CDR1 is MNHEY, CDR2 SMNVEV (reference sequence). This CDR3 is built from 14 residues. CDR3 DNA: TGTGCCAGCAACGGGGGCGGAAGCACAGATACGCAGTATTTT. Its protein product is CASNGGGSTDTQYF.

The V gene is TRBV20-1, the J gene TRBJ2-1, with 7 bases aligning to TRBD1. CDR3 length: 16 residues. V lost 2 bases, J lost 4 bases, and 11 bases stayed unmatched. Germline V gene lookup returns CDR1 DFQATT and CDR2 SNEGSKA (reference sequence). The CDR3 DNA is TGCAGTGCTAGATCGACAGGGTTAGGTTTATACAATGAGCAGTTCTTC. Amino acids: CSARSTGLGLYNEQFF.

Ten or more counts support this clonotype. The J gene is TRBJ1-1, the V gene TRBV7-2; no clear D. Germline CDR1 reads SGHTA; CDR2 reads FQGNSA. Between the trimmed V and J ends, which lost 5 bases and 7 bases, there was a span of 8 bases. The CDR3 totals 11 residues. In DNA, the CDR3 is TGTGCCAGCAGCCCGGGTGTTGAAGCTTTCTTT. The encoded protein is CASSPGVEAFF. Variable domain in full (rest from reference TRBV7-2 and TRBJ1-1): GAGVSQSPSNKVTEKGKDVELRCDPISGHTALYWYRQSLGQGLEFLIYFQGNSAPDKSGLPSDRFSAERTGGSVSTLTIQRTQQEDSAVYLCASSPGVEAFFGQGTRLTVV.

The DNA for the CDR3 is TGTGCCAGCCTCGGGCCCAATGAGCAGTTCTTC. Protein product: CASLGPNEQFF. The rearrangement links TRBV2 to TRBJ2-1; D unclear. The CDR3 has 11 residues. The germline CDR1 and CDR2 sequences are SNHLY and FYNNEI. The V gene lost 8 bases and the J gene lost 6 bases, with 8 bases spanning the gap.